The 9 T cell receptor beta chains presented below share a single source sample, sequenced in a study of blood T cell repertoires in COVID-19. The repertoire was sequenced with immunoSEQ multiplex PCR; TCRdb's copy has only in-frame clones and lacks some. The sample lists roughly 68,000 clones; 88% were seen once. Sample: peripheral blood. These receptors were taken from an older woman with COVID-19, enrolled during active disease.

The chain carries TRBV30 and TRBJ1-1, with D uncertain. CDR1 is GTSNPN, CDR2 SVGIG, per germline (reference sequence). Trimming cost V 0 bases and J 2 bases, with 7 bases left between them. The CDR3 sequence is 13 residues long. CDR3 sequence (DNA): TGTGCCTGGAGTGTAGGAGGTAACACTGAAGCTTTCTTT. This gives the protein CAWSVGGNTEAFF.

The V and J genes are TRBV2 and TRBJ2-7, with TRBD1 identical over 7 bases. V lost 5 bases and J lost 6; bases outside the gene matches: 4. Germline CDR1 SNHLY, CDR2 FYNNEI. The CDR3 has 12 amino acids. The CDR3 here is CASSSSGGEQYF. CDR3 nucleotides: TGTGCCAGCAGTTCCTCAGGGGGCGAGCAGTACTTC.

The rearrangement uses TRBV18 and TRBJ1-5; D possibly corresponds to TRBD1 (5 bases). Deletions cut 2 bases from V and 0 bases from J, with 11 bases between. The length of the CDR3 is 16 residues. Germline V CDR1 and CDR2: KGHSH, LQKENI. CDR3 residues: CASSPVGAGSNQPQHF. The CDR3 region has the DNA TGTGCCAGCTCACCAGTAGGGGCCGGTAGCAATCAGCCCCAGCATTTT.

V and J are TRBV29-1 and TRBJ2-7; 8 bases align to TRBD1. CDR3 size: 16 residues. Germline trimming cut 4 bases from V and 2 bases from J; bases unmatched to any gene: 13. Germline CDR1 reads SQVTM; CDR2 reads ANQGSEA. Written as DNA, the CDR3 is TGCAGCGTTGCAGGGACAGGCCCGGAATTCACCTACGAGCAGTACTTC. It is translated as CSVAGTGPEFTYEQYF.

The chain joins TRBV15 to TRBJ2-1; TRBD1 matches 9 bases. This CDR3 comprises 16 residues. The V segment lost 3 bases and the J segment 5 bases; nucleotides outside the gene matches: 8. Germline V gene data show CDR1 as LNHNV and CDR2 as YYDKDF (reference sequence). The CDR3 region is CATSSTGQGRHNEQFF. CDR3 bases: TGTGCCACCAGCAGTACGGGACAGGGTAGACACAATGAGCAGTTCTTC.

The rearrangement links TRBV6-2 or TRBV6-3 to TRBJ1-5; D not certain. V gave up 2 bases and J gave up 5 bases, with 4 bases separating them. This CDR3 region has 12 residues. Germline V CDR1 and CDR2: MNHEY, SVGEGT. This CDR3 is CASSYADQPQHF. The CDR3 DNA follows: TGTGCCAGCAGTTACGCGGATCAGCCCCAGCATTTT.

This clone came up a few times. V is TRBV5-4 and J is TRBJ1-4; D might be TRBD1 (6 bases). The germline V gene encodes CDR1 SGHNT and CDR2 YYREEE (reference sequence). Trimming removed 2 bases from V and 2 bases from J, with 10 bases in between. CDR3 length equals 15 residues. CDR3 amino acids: CASSFGTPTNEKLFF. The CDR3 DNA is TGTGCCAGCAGCTTCGGGACACCCACTAATGAAAAACTGTTTTTT. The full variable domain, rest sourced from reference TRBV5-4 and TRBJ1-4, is ETGVTQSPTHLIKTRGQQVTLRCSSQSGHNTVSWYQQALGQGPQFIFQYYREEENGRGNFPPRFSGLQFPNYSSELNVNALELDDSALYLCASSFGTPTNEKLFFGSGTQLSVL.

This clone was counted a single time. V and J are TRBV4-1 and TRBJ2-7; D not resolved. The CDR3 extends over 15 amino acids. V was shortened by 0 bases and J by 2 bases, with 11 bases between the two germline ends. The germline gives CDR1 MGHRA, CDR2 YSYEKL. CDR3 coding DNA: TGCGCCAGCAGCCAAGATCGCGACATAGCCTACGAGCAGTACTTC. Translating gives CASSQDRDIAYEQYF.

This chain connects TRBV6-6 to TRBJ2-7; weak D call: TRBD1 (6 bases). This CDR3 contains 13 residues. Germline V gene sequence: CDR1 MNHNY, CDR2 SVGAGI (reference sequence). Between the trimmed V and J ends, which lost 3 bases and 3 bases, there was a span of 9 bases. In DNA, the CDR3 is TGTGCCAGCAGTTATGGGACAAACTACGAGCAGTACTTC. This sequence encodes CASSYGTNYEQYF.